This T cell receptor (beta chain) was captured in a study of blood T cell repertoires in COVID-19. About the study: Acute and convalescent COVID-19 samples came from the United States, Italy and Spain.

Trimming removed 3 bases from V and 5 bases from J, with 9 bases in between. Per germline, CDR1 LNHNV and CDR2 YYDKDF (reference sequence). The CDR3 consists of 13 residues. The participants were between about 18 and 90 years old and came from some 25 US areas. Sequencing was performed with immunoSEQ multiplex PCR; in TCRdb, only in-frame clones are kept and a portion is missing. The data hold some 200,000 clones, with approximately 86% observed a single time. The V and J genes are TRBV15 and TRBJ2-3, with D possibly being TRBD2 (5 bases). The receptor comes from a woman between 55 and 75 years old with acute COVID-19. Material: PBMCs or T cells enriched from blood (not recorded which). The CDR3 DNA is TGTGCCACCAGCAGTGCACTAGTAGATACGCAGTATTTT. Translating gives CATSSALVDTQYF.